The 31 T cell receptor beta chains reported below all come from one sample, sequenced in a study of blood T cell repertoires in COVID-19. Repertoires were generated with immunoSEQ multiplex PCR, while TCRdb's copy carries only in-frame clones and drops some. In the table there are roughly 410,000 clones, around 89% of which are singletons. Sequenced sample: peripheral blood. These receptors were obtained from a man aged 35 to 55 with acute or convalescent COVID-19.

As regards this clone: Mismatch with germline at one junction end may stem from a read error. This chain uses TRBV3-1 (or the pseudogene TRBV3-2) with TRBJ1-4; 11 nucleotides line up with TRBD1. Looked up from germline, CDR1 is LGHDT and CDR2 is YNNKEL (reference sequence). The CDR3 is made up of 14 amino acids. This CDR3 reads CAISLGTGGEKLFF. CDR3 in DNA: TGTGCCATCAGCCTTGGGACAGGGGGAGAAAAACTGTTTTTT.

This sequence joins TRBV7-3 and TRBJ2-3; 7 nucleotides match TRBD2. CDR3 length: 15 amino acids. J was trimmed by 3 bases and V by 3 bases; bases with no gene match: 6. CDR1 and CDR2 (germline): SGHTA, FQGTGA. CDR3 DNA sequence: TGTGCCAGCAGCTTTTCGGCGGGGGAGACAGATACGCAGTATTTT. The encoded protein is CASSFSAGETDTQYF.

The chain couples TRBV27 to TRBJ2-4, with 8 bases aligning to TRBD1. The germline gives CDR1 MNHEY, CDR2 SMNVEV (reference sequence). J was trimmed by 6 bases and V by 3 bases; bases with no gene match: 1. The CDR3 has 13 amino acids. The CDR3 region is CASSFDRGNIQYF. The CDR3, as DNA: TGTGCCAGCAGTTTCGACAGGGGAAACATTCAGTACTTC.

V is TRBV19 and J is TRBJ1-5, with D perhaps matching TRBD1 (6 bases). Germline lookup yields CDR1 LNHDA and CDR2 SQIVND (reference sequence). Between the trimmed V and J ends, which lost 0 bases and 2 bases, there was a span of 11 bases. CDR3 length equals 16 residues. The CDR3 nucleotides read TGTGCCAGTAGTATAGAGAGCAGGGGTGGCAATCAGCCCCAGCATTTT. Translating it yields CASSIESRGGNQPQHF.

The table lists this clone with a count of one. The chain joins TRBV18 to TRBJ2-3; 7 nucleotides match TRBD1. J gave up 5 bases and V 4 bases, and 6 bases lay outside the gene matches. Germline CDR1 and CDR2: KGHSH and LQKENI. This CDR3 has 14 amino acids. CDR3 DNA sequence: TGTGCCAGCTCACGCTCGACAGGGAGAGATACGCAGTATTTT. This gives the protein CASSRSTGRDTQYF.

This clone turned up a few times. The chain has TRBV5-1 and TRBJ2-7; tentative D call: TRBD2 (5 bases). The CDR3 extends over 12 amino acids. The germline V and J ends were trimmed by 2 bases and 5 bases, with 8 bases remaining between them. CDR1 SGHRS and CDR2 YFSETQ come from the germline V gene. The DNA of the CDR3 is TGCGCCAGCAGCTTCGAGGGTGACGAGCAGTACTTC. Protein: CASSFEGDEQYF.

V usage is TRBV19 and J usage is TRBJ1-5; D unclear. Trimming pared 7 bases from V and 4 bases from J, leaving 14 bases between. The CDR3 length is 14 residues. Per the germline V gene, CDR1 is LNHDA and CDR2 is SQIVND (reference sequence). CDR3 DNA: TGTGCCAGTACCATGGACGGGAGGAATCAGCCCCAGCATTTT. It translates to CASTMDGRNQPQHF.

The chain is built from TRBV28 and TRBJ1-3, with 7 positions matching TRBD1. The CDR3 has 17 amino acids. V dropped 4 bases and J dropped 0; count of bases not matched to a gene: 9. The germline gives CDR1 MDHEN, CDR2 SYDVKM. The CDR3 DNA sequence: TGTGCCAGCAGTTCCCCCCGAGGGGGCGACTCTGGAAACACCATATATTTT. Protein product: CASSSPRGGDSGNTIYF.

The chain employs TRBV20-1 and TRBJ2-1; no reliable D call. V lost 6 bases, J lost 8 bases, and 11 bases lay in between. This CDR3 comprises 11 residues. Germline values: CDR1 DFQATT, CDR2 SNEGSKA (reference sequence). The DNA of the CDR3 is TGCAGTGCGGAGTCATTGGATGAGCAGTTCTTC. It yields the protein CSAESLDEQFF.

This sequence joins TRBV28 and TRBJ2-4; D uncertain. Germline CDR1 MDHEN, CDR2 SYDVKM. V was clipped by 5 bases and J by 0 bases, with 11 bases between them. This CDR3 has 15 amino acids. The CDR3 loop is CASSRGVIAKNIQYF. In DNA, the CDR3 is TGTGCCAGCAGTAGAGGAGTTATAGCCAAAAACATTCAGTACTTC.

The chain links TRBV19 to TRBJ1-3, with a weak D call TRBD1 (5 bases). Germline CDR1 is LNHDA and CDR2 is SQIVND (reference sequence). The CDR3 has 15 amino acids. Trimming removed 2 bases at V and 0 bases at J, with 8 bases between. As DNA, the CDR3 is TGTGCCAGTAGTATAACAGGACACTCTGGAAACACCATATATTTT. It is translated as CASSITGHSGNTIYF.

This chain connects TRBV19 to TRBJ1-2; D possibly corresponds to TRBD1 (5 bases). Germline lookup yields CDR1 LNHDA and CDR2 SQIVND (reference sequence). V gave up 5 bases and J gave up 4 bases, with 11 bases separating them. The CDR3 loop spans 13 amino acids. CDR3 DNA: TGTGCCAGTAGTGCAGGGATCGGCTATGGCTACACCTTC. Residues: CASSAGIGYGYTF. Supplemented by reference TRBV19 and TRBJ1-2, the full variable domain reads DGGITQSPKYLFRKEGQNVTLSCEQNLNHDAMYWYRQDPGQGLRLIYYSQIVNDFQKGDIAEGYSVSREKKESFPLTVTSAQKNPTAFYLCASSAGIGYGYTFGSGTRLTVV.

The chain joins TRBV10-3 to TRBJ2-7; TRBD2 matches at 7 bases. There are 13 residues in the CDR3. J was trimmed by 4 bases and V by 10 bases; bases with no gene match: 10. In germline, CDR1 is ENHRY, CDR2 SYGVKD. The CDR3 loop reads CATNAGVGYEQYF. CDR3 nucleotide sequence: TGTGCCACAAATGCGGGAGTAGGGTACGAGCAGTACTTC.

This chain joins TRBV6-5 and TRBJ1-6; no firm D call. The germline V gene has CDR1 MNHEY and CDR2 SVGAGI. Trimming cost V 5 bases and J 10 bases, with 9 bases left between them. This CDR3 contains 12 residues. The CDR3 region has the DNA TGTGCCAGCAGTCAGAGGTGGTCACCCCTCCACTTT. The encoded protein is CASSQRWSPLHF.

J is TRBJ2-1 and V is TRBV6-5; the D is unclear. The CDR3 totals 12 residues. V was shortened by 6 bases and J by 10 bases, with 13 bases between the two germline ends. Germline V gene sequence: CDR1 MNHEY, CDR2 SVGAGI. The chain's CDR3 is CASSGMGLEQFF. The CDR3 coding sequence is TGTGCCAGCAGCGGTATGGGCTTGGAGCAGTTCTTC.

J is TRBJ1-4 and V is TRBV19; the D gene is possibly TRBD1 (6 bases). Germline CDR1 and CDR2: LNHDA and SQIVND (reference sequence). This CDR3 is 13 amino acids long. Trimming removed 6 bases from V and 7 bases from J, with 12 bases in between. The CDR3 sequence is CASSAGDGEKLFF. In DNA form, the CDR3 reads TGTGCCAGTAGCGCAGGGGATGGTGAAAAACTGTTTTTT.

V and J are TRBV5-4 and TRBJ2-2; 7 bases are shared with TRBD1. Germline V gene data show CDR1 as SGHNT and CDR2 as YYREEE (reference sequence). V shed 2 bases, J shed 2 bases, and the junction held 3 bases outside the gene matches. This CDR3 contains 15 residues. The CDR3 sequence: CASSLRDSNTGELFF. CDR3 in DNA: TGTGCCAGCAGCTTAAGGGACAGCAACACCGGGGAGCTGTTTTTT.

The V call is TRBV30, the J call TRBJ1-3; D not certain. Trimming left V 1 base short and J 3 bases short, with 10 bases between. Germline V gives CDR1 GTSNPN, CDR2 SVGIG (reference sequence). This CDR3 comprises 14 residues. CDR3: CAWSARLSGNTIYF. As DNA, the CDR3 is TGTGCCTGGAGTGCACGACTGAGTGGAAACACCATATATTTT.

This clone was seen a handful of times. The chain couples TRBV6-2 or TRBV6-3 to TRBJ2-3; D is undetermined. The CDR3 sequence is 11 residues long. Germline V gene data show CDR1 as MNHEY and CDR2 as SVGEGT. V was cut by 5 bases and J by 3 bases, with 3 bases left in between. The CDR3 nucleotides are TGTGCCAGCAGTCGTACAGATACGCAGTATTTT. Its translation: CASSRTDTQYF.

The CDR3 DNA follows: TGCGCCAGCAGCCAAGTTCCCTTCTTGACCCAGTACTTC. Protein sequence: CASSQVPFLTQYF. The V gene is TRBV4-1, the J gene TRBJ2-5; no clear D. The germline CDR1 and CDR2 sequences are MGHRA and YSYEKL. The CDR3 runs 13 residues. Trimming shortened V by 1 base and J by 7 bases, and 10 bases separated the two germline ends.

V is TRBV7-3 and J is TRBJ2-5; TRBD2 aligns across 12 bases. Trimming cost V 5 bases and J 5 bases; bases outside gene matches: 6. The CDR3 covers 15 residues. Per the germline V gene, CDR1 is SGHTA and CDR2 is FQGTGA. CDR3 in DNA: TGTGCCAGCAGCCCCACTAGCGGGGGGTGGGAGACCCAGTACTTC. It is translated as CASSPTSGGWETQYF. The full variable domain, its missing parts supplied by reference TRBV7-3 and TRBJ2-5, is GAGVSQTPSNKVTEKGKYVELRCDPISGHTALYWYRQSLGQGPEFLIYFQGTGAADDSGLPNDRFFAVRPEGSVSTLKIQRTERGDSAVYLCASSPTSGGWETQYFGPGTRLLVL.

CDR3 loop: CASSTAQGAANEKLFF. The CDR3 DNA reads as TGTGCCAGCAGCACGGCGCAGGGGGCGGCTAATGAAAAACTGTTTTTT. The rearrangement joins TRBV28 to TRBJ1-4, with 8 bases fitting TRBD1. After removal of 6 bases from V and 3 bases from J, the junction contained 9 bases not matched to a gene. The CDR3 extends over 16 amino acids. Looked up from germline, CDR1 is MDHEN and CDR2 is SYDVKM.

The chain employs TRBV4-1 and TRBJ2-7; D unresolved. CDR3 length: 13 amino acids. Germline V lookup: CDR1 MGHRA, CDR2 YSYEKL. V lost 5 bases and J 6 bases, leaving 14 bases between the germline ends. In nucleotides, the CDR3 is TGCGCCAGCAGCGCCAACGGAGCTGTCGAGCAGTACTTC. Its translation: CASSANGAVEQYF.

A single count supports this clone. Written as DNA, the CDR3 is TGCGCCAGCAGTGCCCAAGAGGGGGATAGGACAGGGGCCACCGGGGAGCTGTTTTTT. As protein: CASSAQEGDRTGATGELFF. This sequence joins TRBV10-1 and TRBJ2-2, with TRBD1 identical over 9 bases. The junction had 16 bases not matched to a gene; V was cut back by 4 bases and J by 4 bases. Germline CDR1 WNHNN, CDR2 SYGVQD (reference sequence). This CDR3 region has 19 residues.

The rearrangement links TRBV21-1 to TRBJ1-4; the listed D gene, TRBD1, was not tested against the DNA. TRBV21-1 is recorded as a pseudogene. The CDR3 has 17 residues. CDR3 loop: CASSKSRDRADNEKLFF. In nucleotides, the CDR3 is TGTGCCAGCAGCAAGTCCCGGGACAGGGCCGACAATGAAAAACTGTTTTTT.

The CDR3 loop reads CASSQTSPGQVYTEAFF. The CDR3 DNA reads TGCGCCAGCAGCCAGACTTCACCGGGACAGGTTTACACTGAAGCTTTCTTT. The chain links TRBV4-1 to TRBJ1-1; 8 nucleotides agree with TRBD1. The CDR3 is 17 residues long. CDR1 and CDR2 (germline): MGHRA, YSYEKL. V was pared by 3 bases and J by 3 bases, with 12 bases of the junction left unmatched.

Notes on this clone: The junction and the germline gene differ at one end; a read error may be behind it. Other DNA sequences of this sample code for an identical CDR3. The chain has TRBV29-1 and TRBJ2-6; TRBD1 agrees at 8 bases. The CDR3 extends over 15 amino acids. Germline loops: CDR1 SQVTM, CDR2 ANQGSEA. DNA for the CDR3: TGCAGCGTCGAAGGACAGGGTTCGGGGGCCAACGTCCTGACTTTC. Residues: CSVEGQGSGANVLTF. The whole variable domain, filled in from reference TRBV29-1 and TRBJ2-6, reads SAVISQKPSRDICQRGTSLTIQCQVDSQVTMMFWYRQQPGQSLTLIATANQGSEATYESGFVIDKFPISRPNLTFSTLTVSNMSPEDSSIYLCSVEGQGSGANVLTFGAGSRLTVL.

V and J are TRBV28 and TRBJ2-7; D possibly corresponds to TRBD1 (5 bases). This CDR3 spans 14 amino acids. CDR1 MDHEN and CDR2 SYDVKM come from the germline V gene. Between the trimmed V and J ends, which lost 1 base and 5 bases, there was a span of 12 bases. The CDR3, as DNA: TGTGCCAGCAGTTTATCAGGACAAGTCCACGAGCAGTACTTC. Its translation: CASSLSGQVHEQYF.

A few counts support this clone. The chain has TRBV6-6 and TRBJ2-7, with no clear D. This CDR3 contains 11 residues. Germline-derived CDR1 and CDR2 are MNHNY and SVGAGI (reference sequence). The germline V and J ends were trimmed by 11 bases and 6 bases, with 14 bases remaining between them. The CDR3 spells CASLAAAEQYF. Written as DNA, the CDR3 is TGTGCCTCCCTGGCGGCAGCCGAGCAGTACTTC.

The chain has TRBV6-5 and TRBJ1-1; D might be TRBD1 (6 bases). The germline V gene encodes CDR1 MNHEY and CDR2 SVGAGI. CDR3 size: 15 residues. V lost 5 bases and J lost 7, with 20 bases in between. The CDR3 sequence is CASSPPPLGQSEAFF. The DNA of the CDR3 is TGTGCCAGCAGTCCCCCTCCACTCGGACAGAGTGAAGCTTTCTTT.

This clone is a singleton in its sample. V usage is TRBV7-8 and J usage is TRBJ2-1; D is unclear. The CDR3 has 13 residues. The germline V and J ends were trimmed by 3 bases and 4 bases, with 7 bases remaining between them. Germline CDR1 reads SGHVS; CDR2 reads FQNEAQ. The DNA for the CDR3 is TGTGCCAGCAGCTTGGGCGCATACAATGAGCAGTTCTTC. Translating it yields CASSLGAYNEQFF.